Listed below are T cell receptor beta chains from one sample, sequenced in a study of T cells after yellow fever vaccination. TCRdb processed the 5' RACE reads anew with MiXCR; each CDR3 protein has one entry. The sample lists under 500,000 distinct CDR3 sequences, about 19% occurring once. Sequencing used PBMCs, obtained before the yellow fever booster vaccination. The receptor set was obtained from a man younger than 35 who received the YFV17D yellow fever vaccine. CDR3s include the opening cysteine and the closing phenylalanine or tryptophan. The D gene is left open where the match is weak. The size entry is marked missing in some rows and otherwise reads once, few, many or a size class.

J: TRBJ2-5; V: TRBV21-1; size: once; D: NA; DNA: TGTGCCAGCAGCAAAGCCCAGGGGCTAGCGGCGACCCAAGAGACCCAGTACTTC; CDR3: CASSKAQGLAATQETQYF
J: TRBJ1-4; V: TRBV5-1; size: few; D: NA; DNA: TGCGCCAGCAGCTTGACGTCAACTAATGAAAAACTGTTTTTT; CDR3: CASSLTSTNEKLFF
J: TRBJ2-7; V: TRBV20-1; size: few; D: NA; DNA: TGCAGTGCCACTTGGCGGGGGCCCCACTACGAGCAGTACTTC; CDR3: CSATWRGPHYEQYF
J: TRBJ2-7; V: TRBV12-3/TRBV12-4; size: few; D: TRBD1; DNA: TGTGCCAGCAGTCCGAGAGGACAGGGCGAGCAGTACTTC; CDR3: CASSPRGQGEQYF
J: TRBJ1-2; V: TRBV10-3; size: NA; D: NA; DNA: TGTGCCATCAGCGGCTTCAAAGCTTCTAACTATGGCTACACCTTC; CDR3: CAISGFKASNYGYTF
J: TRBJ2-7; V: TRBV29-1; size: NA; D: NA; DNA: TGCAGCGTTGAAGATCAGGAGCAGTACTTC; CDR3: CSVEDQEQYF
J: TRBJ2-3; V: TRBV25-1; size: NA; D: NA; DNA: TGTGCCAGCAGTGACTTTGCAGATACGCAGTATTTT; CDR3: CASSDFADTQYF
J: TRBJ2-5; V: TRBV18; size: few; D: TRBD2; DNA: TGTGCCAGCCGGACTAGCGGCCAAGAGACCCAGTACTTC; CDR3: CASRTSGQETQYF
J: TRBJ2-7; V: TRBV2; size: NA; D: NA; DNA: TGTGCCAGCAGGCTCACAGGGACCGGGAACTTC; CDR3: CASRLTGTGNF
J: TRBJ1-1; V: TRBV5-1; size: few; D: TRBD1; DNA: TGCGCCAGCAGCTTGGTCGGGACAGGGTACACTGAAGCTTTCTTT; CDR3: CASSLVGTGYTEAFF
J: TRBJ2-5; V: TRBV7-2; size: few; D: TRBD1; DNA: TGTGCCAGCAGCGCGGGACAGGGTTCAGAGACCCAGTACTTC; CDR3: CASSAGQGSETQYF
J: TRBJ1-1; V: TRBV4-3; size: NA; D: NA; DNA: TGCGCCAGCAGCCAAGACCCTGTGAAGGTTTTCTTT; CDR3: CASSQDPVKVFF
J: TRBJ2-5; V: TRBV7-2; size: few; D: NA; DNA: TGTGCCAGCAGCTTGATGCCGGGGAATCAAGAGACCCAGTACTTC; CDR3: CASSLMPGNQETQYF